The clone carrying this TCR beta chain came up many times. What it recognizes is unknown. This sample stems from a study of naive and memory T cell subsets. Four subsets defined by CD45RA and CD27 were sorted after CD3, CD4, CD8 and live/dead staining. Two oligonucleotides, mixed equimolar, formed the beta constant-region primer covering TRBC1 and TRBC2. Four rounds of PCR amplified the ligated cDNA using nested alpha and beta constant-region primers plus SP2. An oligonucleotide with the SP2 primer and a 12-nucleotide UMI was ligated to the cDNA 3' end. TCRdb independently ran MiXCR on the UMI-ligation and nested PCR reads; one entry per CDR3 protein. In the table there are 98,000 or so distinct CDR3 sequences, around 15% of which are singletons. General study results and limits: RNA-based TCR counts may shift with T cell activation and differentiation. Possibly reflecting memory cells re-expressing CD45RA, a few larger clonotypes occurred in naive repertoires, especially CD8.

Per the germline V gene, CDR1 is SNHLY and CDR2 is FYNNEI. Losses at the gene ends were 1 base for V and 6 bases for J; bases not matched to a gene: 8. The CDR3 is 15 residues long. Input material: naive CD8+ T cells from blood. The chain recombines TRBV2 with TRBJ2-7; 8 bases map to TRBD1. The sequence came from a human donor in good health. CDR3: CASSEGIGQGCEQYF. The CDR3 DNA sequence: TGTGCCAGCAGTGAAGGCATAGGACAGGGATGCGAGCAGTACTTC.